Below are 28 T cell receptor beta chains sequenced from a single sample in a study of regulatory T cells in long-lasting Graves disease. The time point denotes: newly diagnosed GD, antithyroid drugs for less than 3 months. PBMC-extracted RNA yielded the TCR library. Library construction for TCR beta used iRepertoire HTBI primers and Arm-PCR of CDR3 regions. TCRdb ran MiXCR on the multiplex PCR reads and lists one entry per CDR3 protein. The sample lists more than 400,000 distinct CDR3 sequences; about a sixth were seen once. These records were also assigned to another study, of T cells in Graves' hyperthyroidism and ophthalmopathy.

This sample comprised peripheral blood mononuclear cells (PBMCs), obtained at new diagnosis, from a patient treated with antithyroid drugs. The receptors originated from a man aged 35-49 years with Graves disease.

This clonotype was seen ten or more times. This chain joins TRBV20-1 and TRBJ2-3; 7 positions match TRBD2. The V and J ends lost 3 bases and 2 bases, in that order; junction bases with no gene match: 5. CDR1 is DFQATT and CDR2 is SNEGSKA in the germline V gene (reference sequence). This CDR3 spans 14 amino acids. CDR3 in amino acids: CSASGRGTTDTQYF. The CDR3 region has the DNA TGCAGTGCTAGTGGGCGGGGGACCACAGATACGCAGTATTTT.

This clonotype was seen many times. The V gene is TRBV11-2, the J gene TRBJ2-7; D is ambiguous. V was cut by 4 bases and J by 0 bases, with 10 bases left in between. Germline CDR1 and CDR2: SGHAT and FQNNGV. The CDR3 is made up of 14 amino acids. This CDR3 reads CASSSTTASYEQYF. The DNA for the CDR3 is TGTGCCAGCAGCTCTACCACAGCCTCCTACGAGCAGTACTTC.

Remarks on this clonotype: One base away lies a much larger clone, so this may be a sequencing read error. The rearrangement joins TRBV12-3 or TRBV12-4 to TRBJ1-1, with TRBD1 as a possible D gene (5 bases). V lost 2 bases to trimming and J lost 8 bases, with 6 bases between them. There are 11 residues in the CDR3. CDR3 nucleotides: TGTGCCAGCAGTTTATGGGGGGAAGCTTTCTTT. Amino acids: CASSLWGEAFF.

The chain combines TRBV10-3 with TRBJ2-5; 13 bases are shared with TRBD2. From germline, CDR1 is ENHRY and CDR2 SYGVKD. This CDR3 is built from 15 residues. V was clipped by 5 bases and J by 2 bases; unmatched bases: 2. Here the CDR3 DNA reads TGTGCCATCAGTCCGGGACTAGCGGGACAAGAGACCCAGTACTTC. This sequence encodes CAISPGLAGQETQYF.

On this clonotype: Being one base from a much bigger clone, this may be a read error. The chain uses TRBV6-1 and TRBJ2-3; 9 nucleotides match TRBD2. This CDR3 contains 15 residues. The germline V gene encodes CDR1 MNHNS and CDR2 SASEGT. V shed 7 bases, J shed 5 bases, and the junction held 10 bases outside the gene matches. The CDR3 protein is CASMAGGLWKDTQYF. The CDR3 nucleotides read TGTGCCAGCATGGCGGGAGGGCTGTGGAAAGATACGCAGTATTTT.

This clonotype has more than one count but fewer than ten. The chain combines TRBV9 with TRBJ2-1, with no clear D. Trimming shortened V by 4 bases and J by 2 bases, and 16 bases separated the two germline ends. This CDR3 spans 16 amino acids. CDR1 is SGDLS, CDR2 YYNGEE, per germline. The CDR3 is CASSPLLDIAYNEQFF. The CDR3 DNA reads as TGTGCCAGCAGCCCCCTTTTAGACATCGCCTACAATGAGCAGTTCTTC.

This clonotype was recorded at least ten times. This rearrangement joins TRBV7-6 to TRBJ2-7; tentatively, D is TRBD1 (6 bases). Trimming took 5 bases from V and 5 from J, leaving 22 bases between them. This CDR3 is built from 16 residues. The germline V gene has CDR1 SGHVS and CDR2 FNYEAQ. CDR3 DNA: TGTGCCAGCAGCCGGTCTCGGTTGGGGAGACAGGACGAGCAGTACTTC. Translation: CASSRSRLGRQDEQYF.

V gene TRBV11-2 combines with J gene TRBJ2-3; 7 bases fit TRBD1. After removal of 5 bases from V and 0 bases from J, the junction contained 8 bases not matched to a gene. Germline V lookup: CDR1 SGHAT, CDR2 FQNNGV. This CDR3 has 16 amino acids. This CDR3 is CASSPRPGQSTDTQYF. The CDR3, as DNA: TGTGCCAGCAGCCCAAGGCCGGGACAGAGCACAGATACGCAGTATTTT.

In its sample, this clonotype was seen many times. The V and J genes are TRBV10-1 and TRBJ2-7; no reliable D call. Trimming shortened V by 2 bases and J by 2 bases, and 10 bases separated the two germline ends. The CDR3 sequence is 14 residues long. CDR1 is WNHNN, CDR2 SYGVQD, per germline (reference sequence). For the CDR3, the DNA is TGCGCCAGCAGTGAGCTTAAGGATGCCTACGAGCAGTACTTC. This encodes CASSELKDAYEQYF.

This clonotype was picked up a small number of times. The chain is built from TRBV15 and TRBJ2-7; TRBD1 matches 10 bases. The germline V gene encodes CDR1 LNHNV and CDR2 YYDKDF (reference sequence). Trimming removed 3 bases from V and 0 bases from J; junction bases left unmatched: 2. The CDR3 contains 15 residues. The CDR3: CATSSRDRGSYEQYF. The DNA for the CDR3 is TGTGCCACCAGCAGCAGGGACAGGGGCTCCTACGAGCAGTACTTC.

This clonotype was observed many times. This chain joins TRBV5-1 and TRBJ1-1, with D perhaps TRBD1 (6 bases). The length of the CDR3 is 15 residues. The germline CDR1 and CDR2 sequences are SGHRS and YFSETQ. Trimming took off 1 base at V and 4 bases at J, with 14 bases between the two ends. The CDR3 region has the DNA TGCGCCAGCAGCTTGATACCGGGGGCGGGCACTGAAGCTTTCTTT. This translates into CASSLIPGAGTEAFF. Complete variable domain (other parts from reference TRBV5-1 and TRBJ1-1): KAGVTQTPRYLIKTRGQQVTLSCSPISGHRSVSWYQQTPGQGLQFLFEYFSETQRNKGNFPGRFSGRQFSNSRSEMNVSTLELGDSALYLCASSLIPGAGTEAFFGQGTRLTVV.

V and J are TRBV19 and TRBJ1-2; TRBD1 aligns across 9 bases. V trimming: 6 bases; J trimming: 4 bases; junction bases outside the gene matches: 12. The CDR3 has 16 amino acids. Germline CDR1 is LNHDA and CDR2 is SQIVND (reference sequence). The chain's CDR3 is CASSLNFGQGTYGYTF. In DNA, the CDR3 is TGTGCCAGTAGCCTCAACTTCGGACAGGGGACCTATGGCTACACCTTC. The entire variable domain, with the rest obtained from reference TRBV19 and TRBJ1-2, is as follows: DGGITQSPKYLFRKEGQNVTLSCEQNLNHDAMYWYRQDPGQGLRLIYYSQIVNDFQKGDIAEGYSVSREKKESFPLTVTSAQKNPTAFYLCASSLNFGQGTYGYTFGSGTRLTVV.

This clonotype was counted ten times or more. This sequence joins TRBV7-2 and TRBJ1-6; no clear D gene. V lost 4 bases and J 10 bases, leaving 11 bases between the germline ends. The CDR3 runs to 13 residues. The germline CDR1 and CDR2 sequences are SGHTA and FQGNSA. The CDR3, as DNA: TGTGCCAGCAGCTCCACGGCTGGGTCACCCCTCCACTTT. As protein: CASSSTAGSPLHF.

The rearrangement uses TRBV19 and TRBJ1-4; D is possibly TRBD1 (5 bases). This CDR3 has 15 residues. Germline assignment: CDR1 LNHDA and CDR2 SQIVND (reference sequence). V dropped 5 bases and J dropped 3 bases, with 13 bases sitting between them. The DNA of the CDR3 is TGTGCCAGTAGTGCCCGGGACGTACCTAATGAAAAACTGTTTTTT. Its protein is CASSARDVPNEKLFF.

This rearrangement joins TRBV7-8 to TRBJ2-1; TRBD2 matches at 11 bases. The CDR3 sequence is 18 residues long. Germline CDR1 and CDR2: SGHVS and FQNEAQ. Germline trimming cut 3 bases from V and 6 bases from J; bases unmatched to any gene: 13. Here the CDR3 reads CASSLGNGELAGGNEQFF. For the CDR3, the DNA is TGTGCCAGCAGCTTGGGGAATGGAGAGCTAGCGGGGGGCAATGAGCAGTTCTTC.

This clonotype was recorded many times. The chain is built from TRBV28 and TRBJ2-7; TRBD2 agrees at 13 bases. Germline CDR1 and CDR2: MDHEN and SYDVKM. Trimming cost V 6 bases and J 2 bases; bases outside gene matches: 4. The CDR3 length is 15 residues. The CDR3 DNA reads TGTGCCAGCAGCATGGGACTAGCGGGGCCCTACGAGCAGTACTTC. Its protein product is CASSMGLAGPYEQYF.

Ten or more counts support this clonotype. This rearrangement joins TRBV28 to TRBJ2-1; D remains unclear. Trimming pared 0 bases from V and 7 bases from J, leaving 10 bases between. The CDR3 is made up of 14 amino acids. CDR1 is MDHEN and CDR2 is SYDVKM in the germline V gene. The DNA for the CDR3 is TGTGCCAGCAGTTTATGGGAGCAGCTTAATGAGCAGTTCTTC. This translates into CASSLWEQLNEQFF.

This clonotype was observed many times. V usage is TRBV27 and J usage is TRBJ2-7, with TRBD1 identical over 11 bases. The CDR3 covers 17 residues. After removal of 5 bases from V and 0 bases from J, the junction contained 9 bases not matched to a gene. The germline gives CDR1 MNHEY, CDR2 SMNVEV (reference sequence). The CDR3 sequence: CASSHRTGGLSSYEQYF. The CDR3 DNA sequence: TGTGCCAGCAGTCACCGGACAGGGGGCCTAAGCTCCTACGAGCAGTACTTC.

This clonotype was seen repeatedly, ten times or more. The chain has TRBV20-1 and TRBJ2-3; D is perhaps TRBD2 (5 bases). Deletions cut 6 bases from V and 6 bases from J, with 16 bases between. CDR1 and CDR2 (germline): DFQATT, SNEGSKA (reference sequence). This CDR3 has 13 amino acids. The CDR3 loop is CSAVGNRRDTQYF. The CDR3 nucleotides are TGCAGTGCAGTCGGGAACCGGAGGGATACGCAGTATTTT.

This clonotype was detected many times. This chain joins TRBV20-1 and TRBJ2-1; D is possibly TRBD2 (5 bases). V lost 4 bases and J lost 5, with 9 bases in between. CDR1 is DFQATT and CDR2 is SNEGSKA in the germline V gene (reference sequence). The CDR3 totals 12 residues. DNA of the CDR3: TGCAGTGCTACTGGACTGAACAATGAGCAGTTCTTC. This sequence encodes CSATGLNNEQFF.

This clonotype was seen repeatedly, ten times or more. This rearrangement joins TRBV5-6 to TRBJ2-7, with 8 bases aligning to TRBD2. V dropped 4 bases and J dropped 1; count of bases not matched to a gene: 4. CDR3 length: 14 amino acids. Germline loops: CDR1 SGHDT, CDR2 YYEEEE. The CDR3 DNA reads as TGTGCCAGCAGCCCGGGGGGGATATCCTACGAGCAGTACTTC. Encoded protein: CASSPGGISYEQYF.

V usage is TRBV20-1 and J usage is TRBJ2-5; D gene ambiguous. V lost 6 bases and J 2 bases, leaving 16 bases between the germline ends. Germline CDR1 DFQATT, CDR2 SNEGSKA (reference sequence). The CDR3 length is 14 residues. CDR3 coding DNA: TGCAGTGCCTTAGCCGGCTCACCGCAAGAGACCCAGTACTTC. As protein: CSALAGSPQETQYF.

The chain couples TRBV3-1 to TRBJ2-7; 7 bases are shared with TRBD2. Unmatched junction bases numbered 4, after V lost 2 bases and J lost 6 bases. This CDR3 contains 13 residues. Germline CDR1 is LGHDT and CDR2 is YNNKEL (reference sequence). This chain's CDR3 is CASSQSGVGEQYF. The CDR3 nucleotides are TGTGCCAGCAGCCAAAGCGGGGTCGGCGAGCAGTACTTC.

This clonotype was observed a few times. J is TRBJ2-7 and V is TRBV28, with no clear D. V was pared by 3 bases and J by 4 bases, with 7 bases between. The CDR3 is 12 amino acids. Germline lookup yields CDR1 MDHEN and CDR2 SYDVKM. Here the CDR3 reads CASSFNRYEQYF. In DNA, the CDR3 is TGTGCCAGCAGTTTTAATAGATACGAGCAGTACTTC.

The gene calls are TRBV7-2 and TRBJ2-2; D ambiguous. Trimming pared 1 base from V and 5 bases from J, leaving 14 bases between. The CDR3 extends over 16 amino acids. The germline gives CDR1 SGHTA, CDR2 FQGNSA. DNA for the CDR3: TGTGCCAGCAGCTTAGTTTTCAAGAGTGGGACCGGGGAGCTGTTTTTT. It is translated as CASSLVFKSGTGELFF.

About this clonotype: This may be a read error: a much more frequent sequence differs by one nucleotide. The chain combines TRBV9 with TRBJ2-1; 7 bases align to TRBD2. The germline gives CDR1 SGDLS, CDR2 YYNGEE. CDR3 length: 16 amino acids. Here the CDR3 DNA reads TGTGCCATCAGCGTAAGCTGGACTAGGAGACTCTATGAGCAGTTCTTC. This translates into CAISVSWTRRLYEQFF.

The chain has TRBV7-3 and TRBJ2-3; the D is unclear. This CDR3 spans 14 amino acids. V gave up 5 bases and J gave up 3 bases, with 12 bases separating them. Germline CDR1 is SGHTA and CDR2 is FQGTGA. CDR3 residues: CASSLRLPTDTQYF. The CDR3 nucleotides read TGTGCCAGCAGCCTCCGACTCCCTACAGATACGCAGTATTTT.

V gene TRBV12-3 or TRBV12-4 combines with J gene TRBJ2-1; D remains unclear. With 5 bases removed from V and 6 bases from J, the gap between germline ends came to 14 bases. The CDR3 has 14 amino acids. The CDR3 loop is CASSALVSLNEQFF. The CDR3 DNA sequence: TGTGCCAGCAGTGCCCTAGTCTCCCTCAATGAGCAGTTCTTC.